The 15 T cell receptor beta chains below were found in one sample sequenced in a study of T-cell reconstitution after alpha-beta-depleted transplantation in children. The TCRbeta library was prepared with unique molecular identifiers. Using its own MiXCR run on the PCR reads, TCRdb lists one record per CDR3 protein. The sample lists some 590,000 distinct CDR3 sequences, 10% to 13% occurring once. Specimen: PBMCs from the stem cell graft donor, collected from the stem cell graft. The receptor source for this set is a human donor who donated a stem cell graft to a child with acute myeloid leukemia.

This clonotype appeared many times. The chain carries TRBV6-5 and TRBJ1-2; D gene ambiguous. The germline gives CDR1 MNHEY, CDR2 SVGAGI. V was pared by 7 bases and J by 2 bases, with 11 bases between. This CDR3 is 13 amino acids long. In DNA, the CDR3 is TGTGCCAGCAACGTCGGCCTCAACTATGGCTACACCTTC. As protein: CASNVGLNYGYTF.

V gene TRBV28 combines with J gene TRBJ1-5; possible D gene TRBD1, 6 bases. The CDR3 contains 16 residues. The V and J ends lost 3 bases and 2 bases respectively, with 14 bases between them. CDR1 and CDR2 (germline): MDHEN, SYDVKM. CDR3 amino acids: CASSFYKGVGNQPQHF. The DNA for the CDR3 is TGTGCCAGCAGTTTTTATAAGGGGGTTGGCAATCAGCCCCAGCATTTT.

This clonotype occurred many times. The V gene is TRBV29-1, the J gene TRBJ2-1; 7 positions agree with TRBD1. Per germline, CDR1 SQVTM and CDR2 ANQGSEA. The CDR3 runs 14 residues. Trimming took 4 bases from V and 4 from J; bases not matched to a gene: 7. The chain's CDR3 is CSVVVRGIYNEQFF. As DNA, the CDR3 is TGCAGCGTTGTGGTCAGGGGGATATACAATGAGCAGTTCTTC.

V usage is TRBV20-1 and J usage is TRBJ2-4; 12 nucleotides match TRBD2. The CDR3 extends over 13 amino acids. The germline CDR1 and CDR2 sequences are DFQATT and SNEGSKA (reference sequence). V gave up 3 bases and J gave up 13 bases; unmatched junction bases: 7. The CDR3 here is CSARRLAGEPQYF. The CDR3 coding sequence is TGCAGTGCTAGGAGACTAGCGGGAGAGCCGCAGTACTTC.

V gene TRBV5-1 combines with J gene TRBJ2-7; D is uncertain. Per the germline V gene, CDR1 is SGHRS and CDR2 is YFSETQ. This CDR3 contains 14 residues. Trimming shortened V by 3 bases and J by 2 bases, and 12 bases separated the two germline ends. The CDR3 spells CASSYTSATYEQYF. The CDR3 bases are TGCGCCAGCAGCTACACCTCAGCGACCTACGAGCAGTACTTC.

This clonotype was observed a few times. The chain has TRBV20-1 and TRBJ2-1; 10 nucleotides line up with TRBD2. There are 15 residues in the CDR3. With 3 bases clipped from V and 7 bases from J, the junction kept 9 bases outside the gene matches. CDR1 and CDR2 (germline): DFQATT, SNEGSKA (reference sequence). As DNA, the CDR3 is TGCAGTGCTAGCTCCCCTAGCGGGAGTATGAATGAGCAGTTCTTC. Translating it yields CSASSPSGSMNEQFF.

Here the CDR3 DNA reads TGTGCCAGCAGCCAAAATCCGAGCGGGAGAATATATGAGCAGTTCTTC. Amino acids: CASSQNPSGRIYEQFF. This chain links TRBV14 with TRBJ2-1, with TRBD2 matching 8 bases. With V trimmed by 2 bases and J by 8 bases, 11 bases remained unmatched. Germline CDR1 SGHDN, CDR2 FVKESK. This CDR3 contains 16 residues.

The chain recombines TRBV12-3 or TRBV12-4 with TRBJ2-2; possibly TRBD2 for D (6 bases). V shed 7 bases and J shed 5 bases, with 11 bases lying between them. This CDR3 spans 13 amino acids. The CDR3 DNA reads as TGTGCCAGCACTAGCGTCTTAACCGGGGAGCTGTTTTTT. It is translated as CASTSVLTGELFF.

The sample holds a few counts of this clonotype. V is TRBV30 and J is TRBJ1-1; a weak D match, TRBD1 (5 bases). V was shortened by 5 bases and J by 1 base, with 8 bases between the two germline ends. This CDR3 is built from 12 residues. Looked up from germline, CDR1 is GTSNPN and CDR2 is SVGIG (reference sequence). The CDR3 DNA follows: TGTGCCTGGCTCGGGGGGAACACTGAAGCTTTCTTT. Translation gives CAWLGGNTEAFF.

Only a few counts were recorded for this clonotype. The genes are TRBV28 and TRBJ1-3, with 10 bases aligning to TRBD1. Looked up from germline, CDR1 is MDHEN and CDR2 is SYDVKM. The CDR3 runs 15 residues. The V gene end was trimmed by 7 bases and the J gene end by 4 bases; junction bases not matched to a gene: 7. This CDR3 reads CASNRDRGSGNTIYF. CDR3 sequence (DNA): TGTGCCAGCAATCGGGACAGGGGATCGGGAAACACCATATATTTT.

The rearrangement links TRBV6-5 to TRBJ2-7; 9 bases are shared with TRBD1. CDR1 and CDR2 from the germline V gene are MNHEY and SVGAGI. Trimming took 2 bases from V and 1 from J; bases not matched to a gene: 6. This CDR3 is 16 amino acids long. CDR3 amino acids: CASSYPDRGWSYEQYF. In nucleotides, the CDR3 is TGTGCCAGCAGTTACCCCGACAGGGGGTGGTCCTACGAGCAGTACTTC.

This clonotype was observed many times. The genes are TRBV7-2 and TRBJ2-3; D not resolved. The CDR3 has 17 amino acids. The ends were cut back, 1 base at V and 1 base at J, with 15 bases in the middle. CDR1 SGHTA and CDR2 FQGNSA come from the germline V gene. CDR3 nucleotides: TGTGCCAGCAGCTTAGGTTTTCGGGCAATTGGCACAGATACGCAGTATTTT. Its protein product is CASSLGFRAIGTDTQYF.

The CDR3 nucleotides read TGTGCCAGCAGCCTGCGAGGCCTTTTAGGGACCCAGTACTTC. Its protein product is CASSLRGLLGTQYF. The chain has TRBV7-2 and TRBJ2-5; D ambiguous. The CDR3 has 14 residues. Germline CDR1 SGHTA, CDR2 FQGNSA. V lost 5 bases and J 7 bases, leaving 17 bases between the germline ends.

This clonotype was seen a few times. The gene calls are TRBV29-1 and TRBJ2-1; 9 bases match TRBD2. The CDR3 spans 17 residues. V gave up 4 bases and J gave up 6 bases; unmatched junction bases: 16. The germline gives CDR1 SQVTM, CDR2 ANQGSEA. CDR3 nucleotides: TGCAGCGTTGCTTTAAGTGCCGGCGGGAGGGCCATCAATGAGCAGTTCTTC. It yields the protein CSVALSAGGRAINEQFF.

At least ten counts were recorded for this clonotype. This chain joins TRBV20-1 and TRBJ1-1, with D possibly matching TRBD1 (5 bases). This CDR3 spans 14 amino acids. V was cut by 3 bases and J by 4 bases, with 15 bases left in between. Germline V CDR1 and CDR2: DFQATT, SNEGSKA (reference sequence). In DNA form, the CDR3 reads TGCAGTGCTAGGCCGCCGGGACGTGGCACTGAAGCTTTCTTT. This gives the protein CSARPPGRGTEAFF.